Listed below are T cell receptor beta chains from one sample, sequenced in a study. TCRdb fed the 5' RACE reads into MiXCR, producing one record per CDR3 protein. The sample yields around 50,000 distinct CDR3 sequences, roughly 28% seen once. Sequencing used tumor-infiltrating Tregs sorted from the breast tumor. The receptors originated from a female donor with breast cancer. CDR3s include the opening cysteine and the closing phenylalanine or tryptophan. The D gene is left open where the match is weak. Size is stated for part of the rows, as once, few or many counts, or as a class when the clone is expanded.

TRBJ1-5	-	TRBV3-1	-	CASSPSLFQPQHF	TGTGCCAGCAGCCCCAGTTTATTTCAGCCCCAGCATTTT
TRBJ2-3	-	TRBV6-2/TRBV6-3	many	CASRPGRGKSTDTQYF	TGTGCCAGCAGACCCGGCAGGGGAAAGAGCACAGATACGCAGTATTTT
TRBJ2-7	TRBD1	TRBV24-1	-	CAASDPGQGVKEQYF	TGTGCCGCCAGTGATCCGGGACAGGGGGTAAAGGAGCAGTACTTC
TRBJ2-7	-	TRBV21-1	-	CASSASGTIYEQYF	TGTGCCAGCAGCGCCTCCGGGACTATTTACGAGCAGTACTTC
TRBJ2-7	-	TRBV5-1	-	CASSLLTGTYEQYF	TGCGCCAGCAGCTTGTTGACCGGTACCTACGAGCAGTACTTC
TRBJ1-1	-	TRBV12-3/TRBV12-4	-	CASSLKQNTEAFF	TGTGCCAGCAGTTTAAAGCAGAACACTGAAGCTTTCTTT
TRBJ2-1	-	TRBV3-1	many	CASSRDRRNEQFF	TGTGCCAGCAGCCGAGATAGACGCAATGAGCAGTTCTTC
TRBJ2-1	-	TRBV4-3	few	CASSQDYSYNEQFF	TGCGCCAGCAGCCAAGACTACTCCTACAATGAGCAGTTCTTC
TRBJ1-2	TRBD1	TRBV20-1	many	CSAIGTANYGYTF	TGCAGTGCTATCGGGACAGCTAACTATGGCTACACCTTC
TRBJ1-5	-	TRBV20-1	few	CSAATGHNQPQHF	TGCAGTGCCGCGACAGGACACAATCAGCCCCAGCATTTT
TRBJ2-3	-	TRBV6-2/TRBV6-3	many	CASATFGGTDTQYF	TGTGCCAGCGCAACATTCGGGGGCACAGATACGCAGTATTTT
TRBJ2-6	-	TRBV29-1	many	CSVETDVDSGANVLTF	TGCAGCGTTGAAACGGACGTTGACTCTGGGGCCAACGTCCTGACTTTC
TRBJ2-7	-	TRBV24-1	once	CATSSSRGSYEQYF	TGTGCCACCAGTTCATCCAGGGGCAGCTACGAGCAGTACTTC
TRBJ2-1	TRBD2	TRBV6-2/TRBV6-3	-	CASSYNSGGGDEQFF	TGTGCCAGCAGTTACAATAGCGGGGGGGGCGATGAGCAGTTCTTC
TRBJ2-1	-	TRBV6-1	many	CASRAGSGYYNEQFF	TGTGCCAGCAGGGCAGGCAGCGGGTACTACAATGAGCAGTTCTTC
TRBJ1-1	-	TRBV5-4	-	CASSYLQGATLRTEAFF	TGTGCCAGCAGCTACCTACAGGGTGCCACTCTTAGGACTGAAGCTTTCTTT
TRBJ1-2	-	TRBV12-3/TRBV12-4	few	CASTFQAGQPNYGYTF	TGTGCCAGCACCTTCCAGGCTGGACAGCCCAACTATGGCTACACCTTC
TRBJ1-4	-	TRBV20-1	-	CSARGDSPGVKKLFF	TGCAGTGCTAGAGGTGACAGCCCCGGGGTTAAAAAACTGTTTTTT
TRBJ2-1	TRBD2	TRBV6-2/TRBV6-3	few	CANSYSGLAGVYNEQFF	TGTGCCAACAGTTACTCAGGGCTAGCGGGAGTCTACAATGAGCAGTTCTTC
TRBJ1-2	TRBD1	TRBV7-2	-	CASSLWGTGQDGYTF	TGTGCCAGCAGCTTATGGGGGACAGGGCAGGATGGCTACACCTTC
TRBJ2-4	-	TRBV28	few	CASSFGGTKNIQYF	TGTGCCAGCAGTTTTGGGGGGACCAAAAACATTCAGTACTTC
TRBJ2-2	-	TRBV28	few	CASRLGGNTGELFF	TGTGCCAGCCGCTTAGGCGGTAACACCGGGGAGCTGTTTTTT
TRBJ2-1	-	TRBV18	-	CASSPVGSYNEQFF	TGTGCCAGCTCACCAGTGGGCAGCTACAATGAGCAGTTCTTC
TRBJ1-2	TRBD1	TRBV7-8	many	CASSLDGQGFYGYTF	TGTGCCAGCAGCTTAGATGGACAGGGATTCTATGGCTACACCTTC
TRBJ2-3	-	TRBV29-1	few	CSVEQGSDTQYF	TGCAGCGTGGAACAGGGATCAGATACGCAGTATTTT
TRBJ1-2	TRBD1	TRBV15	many	CATSRTGASYGYTF	TGTGCCACCAGCCGGACAGGGGCTTCCTATGGCTACACCTTC
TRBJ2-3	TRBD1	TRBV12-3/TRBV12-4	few	CATRDRAGDTQYF	TGTGCCACTCGGGACAGGGCGGGAGATACGCAGTATTTT
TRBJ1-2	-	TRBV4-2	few	CASSQDWARINYGYTF	TGTGCCAGCAGCCAAGATTGGGCCCGAATCAACTATGGCTACACCTTC
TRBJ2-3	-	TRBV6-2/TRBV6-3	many	CASNPGGATQYF	TGTGCCAGCAATCCTGGGGGCGCTACGCAGTATTTT
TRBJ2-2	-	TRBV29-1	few	CSVEAGYTGELFF	TGCAGCGTTGAAGCGGGCTACACCGGGGAGCTGTTTTTT
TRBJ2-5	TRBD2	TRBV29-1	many	CSVGLAQETQYF	TGCAGCGTTGGACTAGCCCAAGAGACCCAGTACTTC
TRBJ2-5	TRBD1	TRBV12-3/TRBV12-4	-	CASSPGGPMGAQYF	TGTGCCAGCAGTCCAGGGGGCCCAATGGGGGCCCAGTACTTC
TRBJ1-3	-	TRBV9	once	CASSPRSGYGNTIYF	TGTGCCAGCAGCCCACGGAGTGGGTATGGAAACACCATATATTTT
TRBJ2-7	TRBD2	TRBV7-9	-	CASSSSGSTEQYF	TGTGCCAGCAGCAGTAGCGGGAGCACCGAGCAGTACTTC
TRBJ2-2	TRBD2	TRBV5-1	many	CASSSGSVNTGELFF	TGCGCCAGCAGTAGCGGGAGTGTAAACACCGGGGAGCTGTTTTTT
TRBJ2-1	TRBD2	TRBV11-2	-	CASSSLTSEKLAGQFF	TGTGCCAGCAGCTCCCTAACTTCCGAAAAACTAGCGGGCCAGTTCTTC
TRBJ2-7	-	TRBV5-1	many	CASSLGSAYEQYF	TGCGCCAGCAGCTTGGGGTCAGCCTACGAGCAGTACTTC
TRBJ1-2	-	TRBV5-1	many	CASSLAAGDYGYTF	TGCGCCAGCAGCTTGGCCGCAGGGGACTATGGCTACACCTTC
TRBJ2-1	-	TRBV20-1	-	CSALHGQSNEQFF	TGCAGTGCTCTTCACGGACAGAGCAATGAGCAGTTCTTC
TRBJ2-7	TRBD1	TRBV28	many	CASSSGQPGEQYF	TGTGCCAGCAGTTCGGGACAGCCCGGCGAGCAGTACTTC
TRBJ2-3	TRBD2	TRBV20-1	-	CSARPSGSADTQYF	TGCAGTGCTAGGCCTAGCGGGAGCGCAGATACGCAGTATTTT
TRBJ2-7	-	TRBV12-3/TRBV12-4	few	CASSHPGPTPYEQYF	TGTGCCAGCAGTCATCCGGGCCCTACCCCCTACGAGCAGTACTTC
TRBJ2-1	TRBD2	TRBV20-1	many	CSARGGGSYNEQFF	TGCAGTGCTAGAGGGGGGGGCTCCTACAATGAGCAGTTCTTC
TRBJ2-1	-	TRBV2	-	CASSEAQGSYNEQFF	TGTGCCAGCAGTGAAGCGCAGGGTTCCTACAATGAGCAGTTCTTC
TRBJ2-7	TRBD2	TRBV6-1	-	CASSVEAGEREQYF	TGTGCCAGCAGTGTTGAAGCGGGAGAGAGGGAGCAGTACTTC
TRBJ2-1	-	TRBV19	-	CAGSLEGSSYNEQFF	TGTGCCGGTAGCCTCGAGGGAAGCTCCTACAATGAGCAGTTCTTC
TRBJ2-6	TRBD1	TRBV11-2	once	CASSYRDRGSGANVLTF	TGTGCCAGCAGTTACCGGGACAGGGGGTCCGGGGCCAACGTCCTGACTTTC
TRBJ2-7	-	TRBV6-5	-	CASSYRGGGYEQYF	TGTGCCAGCAGTTACCGGGGAGGGGGCTACGAGCAGTACTTC
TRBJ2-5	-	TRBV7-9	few	CASSLQGWWTQYF	TGTGCCAGCAGCTTACAGGGGTGGTGGACCCAGTACTTC
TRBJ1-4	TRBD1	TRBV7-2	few	CASSPWTGPNEKLFF	TGTGCCAGCAGCCCTTGGACAGGGCCAAATGAAAAACTGTTTTTT
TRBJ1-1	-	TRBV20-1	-	CSARDLITNTEAFF	TGCAGTGCTAGAGATCTCATCACCAACACTGAAGCTTTCTTT
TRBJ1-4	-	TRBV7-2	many	CASSPLDRRGEKLFF	TGTGCCAGCAGCCCACTCGACAGGCGGGGAGAAAAACTGTTTTTT
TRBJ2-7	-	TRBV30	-	CAWKGTGPYEQYF	TGTGCCTGGAAAGGGACCGGGCCTTACGAGCAGTACTTC